This TCR beta chain was profiled in a study of T cell responses to AZD1222 COVID-19 vaccine (dated by TCRdb to the early 2020s). For the wider study: AZD1222 recipients whose second dose came at about 4 weeks and those whose second dose came at about 12 weeks were combined into one group, since spike-specific TCR depth and breadth did not differ between the two schedules. A total of approximately 230 trial participants underwent TCR sequencing, of whom around 200 received two doses of AZD1222 and some 25 received two doses of the MenACWY control vaccine. Enrollment into the trials was organized by age into subgroups of 18-55, 56-69 and 70-plus years, and those subgroups contained about 160, 30 and 59 TCR-sequenced participants, respectively. Results the study describes overall, beyond this receptor: In the small 56-69-year group, the increase in depth fell short of significance, most likely because of low power. Spike-specific TCR breadth and depth rose significantly after two AZD1222 doses compared with day 0 and with MenACWY recipients. The vaccine-associated CD4 TCRs covered the entire spike protein, and the dominant responses fell in regions 160-218 and 743-854. Conclusions about previously exposed vaccinees are limited because only a handful of AZD1222 recipients were SARS-CoV-2 seropositive at baseline. Because no day 14 peak-response samples were available, repertoires were characterized only after the peak T cell response. Nearly half of unique spike-specific TCRs reportedly recognized epitopes outside regions mutated in the B.1.351 and B.1.1.7 variants. Participants were mostly white British and included more females than males, and it was suggested by the authors that clonal diversity may have been underestimated.

The CDR3 regions of human TCRbeta chains were analyzed by immunosequencing. The study's processing was this. Repertoire TCRs were checked for matches against a reference library of SARS-CoV-2-specific TCRs that had been generated using the MIRA antigen-specificity platform. Breadth was defined as the fraction of unique TCRs that were SARS-CoV-2-associated. Depth was defined as the fraction of total T cells that were SARS-CoV-2-associated. Using the MIRA data, each spike-specific TCR was assigned both to the spike region to which the TCR was reactive and to a CD4 or CD8 class. Log10-transformed breadth and depth values were compared by one-way ANOVA with Sidak's multiple comparisons tests. In TCRdb, the immuneACCESS table is reduced to in-frame sequences with V and J assigned. These tables do not hold every clone; where another copy was compared, an unresolved V gene accounts for under half, and the others remain unexplained. V and J calls and clone size come straight from that table; D and trimming were deduced from the DNA. In this sample the table shows roughly 110,000 clones, about nine tenths of which occur a single time. Of the sample, approximately 4.5% falls within the top ten clones.

The germline V end is reduced by 7 bases and the J end by 0 bases; junction bases left unmatched: 5. From a lookup of the germline V gene, CDR1 and CDR2 are SGHRS and YFSETQ. The CDR3 runs 16 amino acids, cysteine and phenylalanine included. Only the CDR3 DNA is retained, 48 bases long and in frame from the first base. Reading the label with the study, this specimen's time point is: baseline before first vaccination. Vaccinee samples came from UK trials COV001 and COV002, including a single-blind randomized controlled phase 2/3 trial of AZD1222 (ChAdOx1 nCoV-19) in healthy adults. For TCRbeta chain sequencing, PBMC samples from trial participants were taken at day 0 and at day 28 after the second dose. In regard to this clone: What this receptor recognizes is not known. No base quality values were provided; no much bigger clone lies one nucleotide off.

The V gene is TRBV5-1 and the J gene is TRBJ2-2; TRBD2 agrees with 11 junctional bases. The input for sequencing was peripheral blood, taken on day 0 of AZD1222 vaccination. The source of this sequence is an adult in good health. The sequenced DNA is TGCGCCAGCTCACCGGGACTAGCGGCGAACACCGGGGAGCTGTTTTTT. Its protein is CASSPGLAANTGELFF.